This is a list of T cell receptor beta chains from one sample in a study of blood T cell repertoires in COVID-19. Sequenced by immunoSEQ multiplex PCR; TCRdb stores in-frame clones only, minus some. The repertoire has tens of thousands of clones, about four fifths of them found once; the top ten carry less than 4.5%. The sequenced sample was PBMCs or T cells enriched from blood (not recorded which). These receptors were taken from a woman between 40 and 50 years old with acute COVID-19. Both conserved end residues are part of each CDR3. D genes are given only for firm matches. Some rows have no size entry. The others give once, few or many, or a class for an expanded clone.

V gene: TRBV9; J gene: TRBJ2-1; clone size: few; D gene: TRBD2; CDR3 length: 17; CDR3 protein: CASSVTPSGSSYNEQFF; CDR3 DNA: TGTGCCAGCAGCGTAACCCCTAGCGGGAGCTCCTACAATGAGCAGTTCTTC
V gene: TRBV18; J gene: TRBJ1-6; clone size: -; D gene: -; CDR3 length: 14; CDR3 protein: CASSHRTTNSPLHF; CDR3 DNA: TGTGCCAGCTCCCACAGAACCACTAATTCACCCCTCCACTTT
V gene: TRBV2; J gene: TRBJ2-3; clone size: -; D gene: -; CDR3 length: 16; CDR3 protein: CASSPGQPRGLGTQYF; CDR3 DNA: TGTGCCAGCAGCCCCGGACAGCCCCGAGGGCTTGGAACGCAGTATTTT
V gene: TRBV2; J gene: TRBJ1-1; clone size: -; D gene: TRBD1; CDR3 length: 13; CDR3 protein: CASKGQGALEAFF; CDR3 DNA: TGTGCCAGCAAGGGGCAGGGGGCCCTCGAAGCTTTCTTT
V gene: TRBV6-5; J gene: TRBJ1-1; clone size: -; D gene: -; CDR3 length: 14; CDR3 protein: CASSLGGRNTEAFF; CDR3 DNA: TGTGCCAGCAGTCTTGGGGGGAGGAACACTGAAGCTTTCTTT
V gene: TRBV7-9; J gene: TRBJ1-3; clone size: once; D gene: -; CDR3 length: 14; CDR3 protein: CASSSPADRNTIYF; CDR3 DNA: TGTGCCAGCAGCTCTCCTGCGGATCGAAACACCATATATTTT
V gene: TRBV28; J gene: TRBJ1-5; clone size: -; D gene: TRBD1; CDR3 length: 18; CDR3 protein: CASSSYPDRGMDNQPQHF; CDR3 DNA: TGTGCCAGCAGTTCCTACCCCGACAGGGGGATGGACAATCAGCCCCAGCATTTT
V gene: TRBV7-3; J gene: TRBJ1-6; clone size: once; D gene: TRBD1; CDR3 length: 16; CDR3 protein: CASSLTGQGIGSPLHF; CDR3 DNA: TGTGCCAGCAGCTTAACAGGACAGGGAATAGGTTCACCCCTCCACTTT
V gene: TRBV20-1; J gene: TRBJ2-3; clone size: -; D gene: TRBD2; CDR3 length: 16; CDR3 protein: CSASWSSGSAWDTQYF; CDR3 DNA: TGCAGTGCTAGTTGGTCTAGCGGGAGTGCGTGGGATACGCAGTATTTT
V gene: TRBV4-1; J gene: TRBJ2-6; clone size: -; D gene: -; CDR3 length: 13; CDR3 protein: CASNPSGANVLTF; CDR3 DNA: TGCGCCAGCAATCCTTCTGGGGCCAACGTCCTGACTTTC
V gene: TRBV19; J gene: TRBJ1-4; clone size: -; D gene: -; CDR3 length: 14; CDR3 protein: CASSPYRWSEKLFF; CDR3 DNA: TGTGCCAGTAGCCCCTACAGGTGGAGCGAAAAACTGTTTTTT
V gene: TRBV2; J gene: TRBJ2-4; clone size: -; D gene: -; CDR3 length: 14; CDR3 protein: CASRRTEAKNIQYF; CDR3 DNA: TGTGCCAGCAGGAGAACTGAGGCCAAAAACATTCAGTACTTC
V gene: TRBV27; J gene: TRBJ2-1; clone size: -; D gene: TRBD2; CDR3 length: 15; CDR3 protein: CASSLMASGVNEQFF; CDR3 DNA: TGTGCCAGCAGTTTGATGGCTAGCGGGGTCAATGAGCAGTTCTTC
V gene: TRBV19; J gene: TRBJ2-3; clone size: -; D gene: -; CDR3 length: 15; CDR3 protein: CASSRTDASTDTQYF; CDR3 DNA: TGTGCCAGTAGTCGGACAGACGCTAGCACAGATACGCAGTATTTT
V gene: TRBV27; J gene: TRBJ1-5; clone size: -; D gene: -; CDR3 length: 14; CDR3 protein: CASRRQESNQPQHF; CDR3 DNA: TGTGCCAGCAGGAGACAGGAAAGCAATCAGCCCCAGCATTTT
V gene: TRBV7-6; J gene: TRBJ2-7; clone size: -; D gene: TRBD1; CDR3 length: 16; CDR3 protein: CASSPESGQGAYEQYF; CDR3 DNA: TGTGCCAGCAGCCCAGAAAGTGGACAGGGGGCCTACGAGCAGTACTTC
V gene: TRBV9; J gene: TRBJ2-2; clone size: -; D gene: -; CDR3 length: 16; CDR3 protein: CASSVAPPGDTGELFF; CDR3 DNA: TGTGCCAGCAGCGTAGCTCCACCGGGGGACACCGGGGAGCTGTTTTTT
V gene: TRBV28; J gene: TRBJ2-1; clone size: -; D gene: -; CDR3 length: 12; CDR3 protein: CASSLLQGRQFF; CDR3 DNA: TGTGCCAGCAGTTTATTACAGGGTCGGCAGTTCTTC
V gene: TRBV29-1; J gene: TRBJ2-2; clone size: -; D gene: TRBD2; CDR3 length: 16; CDR3 protein: CSVRTSGGARTGELFF; CDR3 DNA: TGCAGCGTTCGGACTAGCGGGGGGGCTCGCACCGGGGAGCTGTTTTTT
V gene: TRBV28; J gene: TRBJ2-3; clone size: -; D gene: -; CDR3 length: 17; CDR3 protein: CASSFPFRRTYTDTQYF; CDR3 DNA: TGTGCCAGCAGTTTTCCGTTTCGTCGGACTTACACAGATACGCAGTATTTT
V gene: TRBV27; J gene: TRBJ2-7; clone size: -; D gene: TRBD1; CDR3 length: 14; CDR3 protein: CASAPGTGVHEQYF; CDR3 DNA: TGTGCCAGCGCCCCCGGGACAGGGGTCCACGAGCAGTACTTC
V gene: TRBV16; J gene: TRBJ1-1; clone size: -; D gene: -; CDR3 length: 13; CDR3 protein: CASSREMRPEAFF; CDR3 DNA: TGTGCCAGCAGCCGAGAGATGCGTCCTGAAGCTTTCTTT
V gene: TRBV19; J gene: TRBJ2-3; clone size: -; D gene: -; CDR3 length: 16; CDR3 protein: CASSIENRPGTDTQYF; CDR3 DNA: TGTGCCAGTAGTATAGAGAACAGGCCGGGCACAGATACGCAGTATTTT
V gene: TRBV28; J gene: TRBJ1-4; clone size: -; D gene: -; CDR3 length: 13; CDR3 protein: CASRAGSAEKLFF; CDR3 DNA: TGTGCCAGCAGGGCAGGGTCCGCGGAAAAACTGTTTTTT
V gene: TRBV5-5; J gene: TRBJ2-2; clone size: few; D gene: TRBD1; CDR3 length: 14; CDR3 protein: CASSLQGATGELFF; CDR3 DNA: TGTGCCAGCAGCTTGCAGGGGGCCACCGGGGAGCTGTTTTTT
V gene: TRBV29-1; J gene: TRBJ2-5; clone size: -; D gene: -; CDR3 length: 12; CDR3 protein: CSVVSRRETQYF; CDR3 DNA: TGCAGCGTTGTGTCTAGACGAGAGACCCAGTACTTC
V gene: TRBV11-2; J gene: TRBJ2-7; clone size: -; D gene: TRBD2; CDR3 length: 14; CDR3 protein: CASSQEREWYEQYF; CDR3 DNA: TGTGCCAGCAGCCAAGAGCGGGAGTGGTACGAGCAGTACTTC
V gene: TRBV5-1; J gene: TRBJ2-3; clone size: -; D gene: TRBD2; CDR3 length: 17; CDR3 protein: CASSLGLAGGPSDTQYF; CDR3 DNA: TGCGCCAGCAGCTTGGGGCTAGCGGGGGGGCCTTCAGATACGCAGTATTTT
V gene: TRBV27; J gene: TRBJ2-1; clone size: -; D gene: TRBD1; CDR3 length: 18; CDR3 protein: CASSLYPRQGIPNNEQFF; CDR3 DNA: TGTGCCAGCAGTTTATACCCTCGACAGGGAATCCCTAACAATGAGCAGTTCTTC
V gene: TRBV27; J gene: TRBJ1-5; clone size: -; D gene: -; CDR3 length: 13; CDR3 protein: CASSFSGDYPQHF; CDR3 DNA: TGTGCCAGCAGTTTCTCGGGGGACTACCCCCAGCATTTT